The source of this TCR beta chain is a study of shared clonotypes between healthy human individuals. Deep-level settings were used for running the assay. Clones were sequenced by immunoSEQ multiplex PCR, and TCRdb holds only the in-frame ones, with some missing. The table shows 1,400,000 or so clones, with approximately 98.5% occurring only once. Germline-derived CDR1 and CDR2 are SGHTS and YDEGEE. Deletions cut 5 bases from V and 2 bases from J, with 3 bases between. The CDR3 covers 11 residues. The sample comprised naive CD4+ T cells sorted from blood. The subset: CD45RA+ positively selected. The source is a man aged 25 to 40 in good health. The chain has TRBV5-8 and TRBJ2-3; D is undetermined. As DNA, the CDR3 is TGTGCCAGCAGATTCACAGATACGCAGTATTTT. As protein: CASRFTDTQYF. The full variable domain, in which reference TRBV5-8 and TRBJ2-3 provide the parts outside the CDR3, is EAGVTQSPTHLIKTRGQQATLRCSPISGHTSVYWYQQALGLGLQFLLWYDEGEERNRGNFPPRFSGRQFPNYSSELNVNALELEDSALYLCASRFTDTQYFGPGTRLTVL.